The 16 T cell receptor beta chains listed next were all sequenced from one sample in a study of OX40 agonist ivuxolimab in advanced cancers. Sequencing used immunoSEQ multiplex PCR; TCRdb keeps in-frame clones, though not all of them. The sample lists 82,000 or so clones, over 85% occurring once. Specimen: CD4+ or CD8+ T cells sorted from blood, collected in a trial of the OX40 agonist ivuxolimab. The source of these receptors is an adult with an advanced solid tumor such as melanoma, head and neck, liver or kidney cancer.

CDR3 DNA sequence: TGTGCCAGCAGCCCCGGTCGAGTACCCCGCGGGGAGCTGTTTTTT. It encodes CASSPGRVPRGELFF. The chain combines TRBV7-3 with TRBJ2-2; D is unclear. Germline-derived CDR1 and CDR2 are SGHTA and FQGTGA. The germline V and J ends were trimmed by 5 bases and 7 bases, with 17 bases remaining between them. This CDR3 is built from 15 residues.

V and J are TRBV28 and TRBJ2-3, with D perhaps being TRBD1 or TRBD2 (5 bases each). The CDR3 sequence is 20 residues long. V lost 2 bases and J 0 bases, leaving 24 bases between the germline ends. CDR1 and CDR2 (germline): MDHEN, SYDVKM. The CDR3 protein is CASSLPRGGVYGTSTDTQYF. DNA for the CDR3: TGTGCCAGCAGTTTACCGAGGGGTGGAGTGTACGGGACCAGCACAGATACGCAGTATTTT. Complete variable domain (other parts from reference TRBV28 and TRBJ2-3): DVKVTQSSRYLVKRTGEKVFLECVQDMDHENMFWYRQDPGLGLRLIYFSYDVKMKEKGDIPEGYSVSREKKERFSLILESASTNQTSMYLCASSLPRGGVYGTSTDTQYFGPGTRLTVL.

This chain joins TRBV30 and TRBJ1-6; 7 nucleotides align to TRBD1. CDR1 is GTSNPN and CDR2 is SVGIG in the germline V gene (reference sequence). CDR3 size: 14 residues. The J segment lost 10 bases and the V segment lost 3 bases, leaving 9 bases of the junction unmatched. The CDR3 nucleotides are TGTGCCTGGAGAGGGGACAGTTTGAAGTCACCCCTCCACTTT. This gives the protein CAWRGDSLKSPLHF.

The V gene is TRBV29-1, the J gene TRBJ2-7; TRBD2 aligns across 8 bases. This CDR3 comprises 13 residues. V gave up 6 bases and J gave up 0 bases; unmatched junction bases: 4. Germline V gene lookup returns CDR1 SQVTM and CDR2 ANQGSEA. In DNA form, the CDR3 reads TGCAGCGTCGGGGGGGGGTCCTCCTACGAGCAGTACTTC. Translation gives CSVGGGSSYEQYF.

This rearrangement joins TRBV30 to TRBJ1-5; perhaps TRBD1 as D (5 bases). Per the germline V gene, CDR1 is GTSNPN and CDR2 is SVGIG (reference sequence). The V gene lost 3 bases and the J gene lost 7 bases, with 16 bases spanning the gap. This CDR3 comprises 14 residues. The CDR3 sequence is CAWRPGGSSQPQHF. The CDR3 nucleotides are TGTGCCTGGAGGCCGGGGGGATCATCCCAGCCCCAGCATTTT.

V and J are TRBV5-1 and TRBJ2-5; perhaps D is TRBD1 or TRBD2 (5 bases each). Germline V gene lookup returns CDR1 SGHRS and CDR2 YFSETQ. V was shortened by 0 bases and J by 2 bases, with 14 bases between the two germline ends. The CDR3 extends over 16 amino acids. The CDR3 nucleotides are TGCGCCAGCAGCTTGGGTATGCAGGGCGGGCAAGAGACCCAGTACTTC. Its protein product is CASSLGMQGGQETQYF.

The rearrangement uses TRBV7-6 and TRBJ2-3; D is unresolved. Trimming removed 3 bases from V and 1 base from J, with 14 bases in between. Germline CDR1 is SGHVS and CDR2 is FNYEAQ. This CDR3 spans 16 amino acids. The CDR3 here is CASSFFSSRGTDTQYF. As DNA, the CDR3 is TGTGCCAGCAGCTTCTTTTCCAGCAGAGGCACAGATACGCAGTATTTT.

The rearrangement joins TRBV9 to TRBJ2-7; D is unclear. Germline V gives CDR1 SGDLS, CDR2 YYNGEE. CDR3 length equals 15 residues. Trimming pared 0 bases from V and 4 bases from J, leaving 14 bases between. The CDR3, as DNA: TGTGCCAGCAGCGTAGATCTGGGCCTGTATTACGAGCAGTACTTC. Its translation is CASSVDLGLYYEQYF.

The chain has TRBV5-1 and TRBJ1-4; 7 positions agree with TRBD1. Unmatched junction bases numbered 5, after V lost 4 bases and J lost 5 bases. This CDR3 spans 14 amino acids. Germline V lookup: CDR1 SGHRS, CDR2 YFSETQ. The CDR3 sequence is CASSTGTDNEKLFF. CDR3 DNA: TGCGCCAGCAGCACGGGGACAGACAATGAAAAACTGTTTTTT.

The chain couples TRBV7-8 to TRBJ2-7; 8 bases match TRBD2. The CDR3 consists of 15 residues. The J segment lost 3 bases and the V segment lost 0 bases, leaving 4 bases of the junction unmatched. Germline loops: CDR1 SGHVS, CDR2 FQNEAQ. The CDR3 is CASSLADSGIYEQYF. The CDR3 bases are TGTGCCAGCAGCTTAGCGGATAGCGGGATCTACGAGCAGTACTTC.

This chain uses TRBV27 with TRBJ1-6, with D hard to call. Trimming pared 6 bases from V and 0 bases from J, leaving 9 bases between. Germline CDR1 and CDR2: MNHEY and SMNVEV (reference sequence). CDR3 length equals 15 residues. CDR3 nucleotides: TGTGCCAGCAGCACCGAACGCTCCTATAATTCACCCCTCCACTTT. Translated: CASSTERSYNSPLHF.

The chain recombines TRBV11-3 with TRBJ2-1; 7 nucleotides agree with TRBD1. The CDR3 consists of 20 residues. Looked up from germline, CDR1 is SGHNT and CDR2 is YENEEA. V was pared by 4 bases and J by 4 bases, with 22 bases of the junction left unmatched. CDR3 loop: CASSSIIVVSRDSLYNEQFF. The CDR3 region has the DNA TGTGCCAGCAGCTCGATTATCGTCGTAAGTCGGGACAGCTTATACAATGAGCAGTTCTTC.

The rearrangement joins TRBV28 to TRBJ2-7; no clear D. Germline loops: CDR1 MDHEN, CDR2 SYDVKM. CDR3 length: 14 residues. Trimming removed 2 bases at V and 3 bases at J, with 11 bases between. Here the CDR3 reads CASSLPPGLYEQYF. Written as DNA, the CDR3 is TGTGCCAGCAGTTTACCCCCTGGGCTCTACGAGCAGTACTTC.

The chain uses TRBV27 and TRBJ2-5; D unclear. Germline CDR1 reads MNHEY; CDR2 reads SMNVEV (reference sequence). The CDR3 runs 14 residues. Deletions cut 0 bases from V and 2 bases from J, with 7 bases between. CDR3 bases: TGTGCCAGCAGTTTATCAGGGCGGCAAGAGACCCAGTACTTC. Amino acid sequence: CASSLSGRQETQYF.

V and J are TRBV6-5 and TRBJ1-1; D call uncertain. This CDR3 region has 12 residues. Germline V gene data show CDR1 as MNHEY and CDR2 as SVGAGI. The germline V and J ends were trimmed by 7 bases and 1 base, with 7 bases remaining between them. In DNA form, the CDR3 reads TGTGCCAGCACAGATCCGAACACTGAAGCTTTCTTT. Protein product: CASTDPNTEAFF.

The rearrangement joins TRBV5-4 to TRBJ1-1, with unresolved D. The CDR3 length is 15 residues. V was trimmed by 4 bases and J by 2 bases, leaving 15 bases between them. Germline CDR1 reads SGHNT; CDR2 reads YYREEE (reference sequence). This CDR3 reads CASSLQVGGNTEAFF. The CDR3 region has the DNA TGTGCCAGCAGCCTGCAAGTTGGCGGCAACACTGAAGCTTTCTTT.